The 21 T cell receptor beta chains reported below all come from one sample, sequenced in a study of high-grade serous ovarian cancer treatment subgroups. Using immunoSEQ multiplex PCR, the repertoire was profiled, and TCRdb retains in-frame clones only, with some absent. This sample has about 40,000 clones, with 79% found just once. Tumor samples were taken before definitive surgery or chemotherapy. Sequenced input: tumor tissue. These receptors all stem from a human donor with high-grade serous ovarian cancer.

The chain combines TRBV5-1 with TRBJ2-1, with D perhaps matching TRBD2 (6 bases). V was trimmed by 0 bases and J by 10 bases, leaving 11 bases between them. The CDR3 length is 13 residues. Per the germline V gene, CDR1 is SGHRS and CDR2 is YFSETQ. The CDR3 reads CASSLAEGGEQFF. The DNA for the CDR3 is TGCGCCAGCAGCTTGGCCGAGGGAGGCGAGCAGTTCTTC.

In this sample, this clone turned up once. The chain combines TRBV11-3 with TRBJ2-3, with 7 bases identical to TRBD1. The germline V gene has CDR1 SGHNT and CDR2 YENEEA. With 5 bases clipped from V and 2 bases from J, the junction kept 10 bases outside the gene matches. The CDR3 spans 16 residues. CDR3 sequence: CASSPGDSFITDTQYF. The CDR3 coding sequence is TGTGCCAGCAGCCCAGGGGACAGCTTTATCACAGATACGCAGTATTTT.

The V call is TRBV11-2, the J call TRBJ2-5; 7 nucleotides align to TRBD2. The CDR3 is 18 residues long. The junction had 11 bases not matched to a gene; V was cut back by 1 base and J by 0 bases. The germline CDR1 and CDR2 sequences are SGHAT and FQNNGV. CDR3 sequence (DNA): TGTGCCAGCAGCTTAGGAGCGGGGCACCGGCCGTACCAAGAGACCCAGTACTTC. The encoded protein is CASSLGAGHRPYQETQYF.

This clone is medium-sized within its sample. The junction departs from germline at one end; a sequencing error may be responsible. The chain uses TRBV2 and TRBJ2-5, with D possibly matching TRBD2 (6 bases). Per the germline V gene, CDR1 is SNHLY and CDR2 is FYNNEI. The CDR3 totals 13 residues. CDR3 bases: TGTGCCAGCAGCCAGGACTACCACGAGACCCAGTACTTC. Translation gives CASSQDYHETQYF.

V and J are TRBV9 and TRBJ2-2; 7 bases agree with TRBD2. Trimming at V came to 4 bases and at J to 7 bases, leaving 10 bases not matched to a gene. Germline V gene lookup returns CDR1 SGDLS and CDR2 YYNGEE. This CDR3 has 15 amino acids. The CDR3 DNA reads TGTGCCAGCAGCCCGAGGGCGGGAGTCAGCGGGGAGCTGTTTTTT. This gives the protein CASSPRAGVSGELFF.

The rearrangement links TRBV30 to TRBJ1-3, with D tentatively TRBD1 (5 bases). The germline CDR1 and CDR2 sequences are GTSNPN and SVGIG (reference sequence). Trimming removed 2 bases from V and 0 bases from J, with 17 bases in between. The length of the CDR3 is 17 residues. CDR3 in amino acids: CAWSTGRDPYSGNTIYF. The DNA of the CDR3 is TGTGCCTGGAGTACGGGCAGGGACCCCTACTCTGGAAACACCATATATTTT.

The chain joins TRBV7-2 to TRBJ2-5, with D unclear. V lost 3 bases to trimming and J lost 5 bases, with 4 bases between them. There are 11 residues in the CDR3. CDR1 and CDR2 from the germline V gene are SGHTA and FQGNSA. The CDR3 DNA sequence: TGTGCCAGCAGCTTTGGGGAGACCCAGTACTTC. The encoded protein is CASSFGETQYF.

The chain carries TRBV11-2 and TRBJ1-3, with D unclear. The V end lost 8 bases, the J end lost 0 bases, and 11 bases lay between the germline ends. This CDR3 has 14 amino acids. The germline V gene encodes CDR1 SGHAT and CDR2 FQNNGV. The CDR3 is CASRSSGSGNTIYF. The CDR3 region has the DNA TGTGCCAGCCGATCCTCGGGCTCTGGAAACACCATATATTTT.

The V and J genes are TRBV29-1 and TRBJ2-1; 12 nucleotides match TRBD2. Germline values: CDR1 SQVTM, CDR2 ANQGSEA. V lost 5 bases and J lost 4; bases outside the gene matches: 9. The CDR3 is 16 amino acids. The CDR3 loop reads CSVRLAGGPRYNEQFF. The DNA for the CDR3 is TGCAGCGTTCGGCTAGCGGGAGGGCCGCGGTACAATGAGCAGTTCTTC.

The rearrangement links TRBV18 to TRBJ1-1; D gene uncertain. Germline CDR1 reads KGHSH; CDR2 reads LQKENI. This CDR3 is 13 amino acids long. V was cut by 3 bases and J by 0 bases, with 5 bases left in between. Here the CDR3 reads CASSPTVNTEAFF. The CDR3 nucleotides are TGTGCCAGCTCACCGACGGTGAACACTGAAGCTTTCTTT.

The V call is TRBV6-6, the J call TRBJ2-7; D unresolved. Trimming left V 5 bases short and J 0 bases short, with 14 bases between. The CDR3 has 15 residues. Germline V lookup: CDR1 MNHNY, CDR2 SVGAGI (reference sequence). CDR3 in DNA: TGTGCCAGCAGTCCGGCCCTATCCGGCTCCTACGAGCAGTACTTC. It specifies CASSPALSGSYEQYF.

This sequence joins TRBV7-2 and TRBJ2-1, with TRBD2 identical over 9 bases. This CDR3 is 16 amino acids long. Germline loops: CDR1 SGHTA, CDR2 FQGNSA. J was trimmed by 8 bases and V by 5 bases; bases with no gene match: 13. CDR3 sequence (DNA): TGTGCCAGCAGCAAGCAAAGCGGGAGGTCCGACGATGAGCAGTTCTTC. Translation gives CASSKQSGRSDDEQFF.

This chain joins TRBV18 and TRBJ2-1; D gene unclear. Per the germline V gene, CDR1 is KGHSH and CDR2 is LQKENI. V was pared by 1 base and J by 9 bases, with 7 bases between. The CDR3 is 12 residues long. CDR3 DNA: TGTGCCAGCTCACCACTCCCGATTGAGCAGTTCTTC. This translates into CASSPLPIEQFF.

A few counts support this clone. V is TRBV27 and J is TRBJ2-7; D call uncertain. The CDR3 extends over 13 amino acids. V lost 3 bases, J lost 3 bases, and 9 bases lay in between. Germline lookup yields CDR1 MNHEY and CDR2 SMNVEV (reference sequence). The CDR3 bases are TGTGCCAGCAGTTTCGGACCCTTCTACGAGCAGTACTTC. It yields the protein CASSFGPFYEQYF.

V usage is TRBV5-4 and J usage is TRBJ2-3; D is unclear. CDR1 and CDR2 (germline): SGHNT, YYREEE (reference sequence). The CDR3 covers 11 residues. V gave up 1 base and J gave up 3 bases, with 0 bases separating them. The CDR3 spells CASSLTDTQYF. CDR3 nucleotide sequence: TGTGCCAGCAGCTTGACAGATACGCAGTATTTT.

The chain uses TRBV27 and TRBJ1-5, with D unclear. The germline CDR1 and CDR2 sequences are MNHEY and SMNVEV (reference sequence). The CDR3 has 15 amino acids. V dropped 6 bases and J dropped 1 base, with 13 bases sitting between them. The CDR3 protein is CASSSLSRSNQPQHF. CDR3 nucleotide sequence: TGTGCCAGCAGCTCCCTAAGCCGGAGCAATCAGCCCCAGCATTTT.

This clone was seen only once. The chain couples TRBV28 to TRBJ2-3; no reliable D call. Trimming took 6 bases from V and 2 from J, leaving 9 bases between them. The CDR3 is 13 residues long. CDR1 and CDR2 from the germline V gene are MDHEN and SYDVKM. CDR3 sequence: CASSSADTDTQYF. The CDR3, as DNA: TGTGCCAGCAGCTCGGCTGACACAGATACGCAGTATTTT.

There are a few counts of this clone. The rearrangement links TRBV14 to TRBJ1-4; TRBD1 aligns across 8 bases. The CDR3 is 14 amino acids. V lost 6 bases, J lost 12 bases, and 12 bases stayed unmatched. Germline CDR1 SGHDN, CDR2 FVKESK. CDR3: CASSTRGPGSELFF. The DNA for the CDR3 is TGTGCCAGCAGTACCAGGGGGCCGGGCTCGGAACTGTTTTTT.

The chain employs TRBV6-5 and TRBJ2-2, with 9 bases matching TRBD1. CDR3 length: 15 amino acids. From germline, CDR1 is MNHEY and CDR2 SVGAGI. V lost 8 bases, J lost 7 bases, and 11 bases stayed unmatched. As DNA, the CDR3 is TGTGCCAGCTCCCCAGGGACAGGGAAGGACGGGGAGCTGTTTTTT. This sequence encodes CASSPGTGKDGELFF.

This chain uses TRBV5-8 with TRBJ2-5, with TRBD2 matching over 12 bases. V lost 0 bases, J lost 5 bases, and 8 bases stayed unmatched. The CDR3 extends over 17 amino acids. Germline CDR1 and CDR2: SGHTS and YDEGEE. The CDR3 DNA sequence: TGTGCCAGCAGCTTGGCGGCTAGCGGGAGGGCCGAGGAGACCCAGTACTTC. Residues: CASSLAASGRAEETQYF.

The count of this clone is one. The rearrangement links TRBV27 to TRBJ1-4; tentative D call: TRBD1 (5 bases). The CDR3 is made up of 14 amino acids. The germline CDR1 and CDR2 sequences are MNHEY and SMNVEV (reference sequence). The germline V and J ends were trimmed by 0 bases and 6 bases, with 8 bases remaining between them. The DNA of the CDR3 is TGTGCCAGCAGTTTATCGGGGCCGGATGAAAAACTGTTTTTT. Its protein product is CASSLSGPDEKLFF.